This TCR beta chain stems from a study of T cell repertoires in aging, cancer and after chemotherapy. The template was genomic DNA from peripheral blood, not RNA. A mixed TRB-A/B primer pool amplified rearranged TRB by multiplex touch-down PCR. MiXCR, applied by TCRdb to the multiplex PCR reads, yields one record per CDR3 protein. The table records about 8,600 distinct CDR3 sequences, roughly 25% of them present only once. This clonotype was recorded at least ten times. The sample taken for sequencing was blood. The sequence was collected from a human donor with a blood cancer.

CDR3 sequence (DNA): TGTGCCAGCAGTTTCCCAGGACTAGCGGGAGGGCCGGGACTTCAGGAGACCCAGTACTTC. Residues: CASSFPGLAGGPGLQETQYF. The chain carries TRBV27 and TRBJ2-5, with 15 bases lining up with TRBD2. The CDR3 is 20 amino acids. CDR1 MNHEY and CDR2 SMNVEV come from the germline V gene (reference sequence). Unmatched junction bases numbered 16, after V lost 3 bases and J lost 5 bases.